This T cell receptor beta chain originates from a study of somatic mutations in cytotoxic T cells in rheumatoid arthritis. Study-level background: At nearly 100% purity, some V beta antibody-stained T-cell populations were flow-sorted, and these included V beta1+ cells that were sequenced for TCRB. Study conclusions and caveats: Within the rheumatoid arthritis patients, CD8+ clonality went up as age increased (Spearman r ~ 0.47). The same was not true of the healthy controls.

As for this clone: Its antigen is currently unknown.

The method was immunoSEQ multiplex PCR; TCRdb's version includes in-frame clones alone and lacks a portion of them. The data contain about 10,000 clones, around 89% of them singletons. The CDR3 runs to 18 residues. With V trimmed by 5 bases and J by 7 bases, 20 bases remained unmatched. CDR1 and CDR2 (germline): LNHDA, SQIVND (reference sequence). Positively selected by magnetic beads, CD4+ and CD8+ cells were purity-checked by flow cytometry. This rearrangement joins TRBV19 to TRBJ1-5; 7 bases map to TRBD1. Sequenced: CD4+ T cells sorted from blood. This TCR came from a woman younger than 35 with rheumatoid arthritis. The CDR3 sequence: CASSARGAGRMGSQPQHF. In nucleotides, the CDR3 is TGTGCCAGTAGTGCCAGGGGGGCTGGTCGCATGGGCAGCCAGCCCCAGCATTTT.